This entry concerns a single T cell receptor (beta chain). Between the trimmed V and J ends, which lost 3 bases and 0 bases, there was a span of 12 bases. Germline V gene lookup returns CDR1 MNHNS and CDR2 SASEGT. The CDR3 consists of 16 residues. The data derive from a study of T-cell reconstitution after alpha-beta-depleted transplantation in children. Preparation of the TCRbeta library involved a method that used unique molecular identifiers. TCRdb fed the PCR reads into MiXCR, producing one record per CDR3 protein. The repertoire has about 540,000 distinct CDR3 sequences, approximately 16% of them found once; the top ten carry 3.3%.

The source of this sequence is a human donor who donated a stem cell graft to a child with acute lymphoblastic leukemia. This material consisted of PBMCs from the stem cell graft donor, taken from the stem cell graft. The chain is built from TRBV6-1 and TRBJ1-5; tentatively, D is TRBD1 (5 bases). The CDR3 sequence: CASSEGGTYSNQPQHF. The CDR3 DNA sequence: TGTGCCAGCAGTGAGGGAGGGACCTATAGCAATCAGCCCCAGCATTTT.